A single sample gave rise to the 12 T cell receptor beta chains below, sequenced in a study of blood T cell repertoires in COVID-19. Libraries were prepared by immunoSEQ multiplex PCR; TCRdb keeps only in-frame clonotypes and omits some of them. Of fewer than 500,000 clones listed, about nine tenths are singletons. Input material: PBMCs or T cells enriched from blood (not recorded which). These receptors came from a woman aged 18-35 years who had recovered from COVID-19.

The V gene is TRBV4-1, the J gene TRBJ2-7; weak D call: TRBD1 (6 bases). The V gene's germline CDR1 is MGHRA and CDR2 YSYEKL. Between the trimmed V and J ends, which lost 1 base and 3 bases, there was a span of 16 bases. The CDR3 length is 16 residues. The CDR3 nucleotides are TGCGCCAGCAGCCAAGTTGGCAGGGGTCGCCTCTACGAGCAGTACTTC. As protein: CASSQVGRGRLYEQYF.

V gene TRBV5-1 combines with J gene TRBJ2-3, with 11 bases matching TRBD2. The CDR3 has 16 residues. J gave up 5 bases and V 0 bases, and 5 bases lay outside the gene matches. Germline CDR1 and CDR2: SGHRS and YFSETQ. The CDR3 here is CASSLDSGGVEDTQYF. In DNA form, the CDR3 reads TGCGCCAGCAGCTTGGATAGCGGGGGGGTGGAAGATACGCAGTATTTT.

The rearrangement uses TRBV2 and TRBJ2-5; D might be TRBD2 (5 bases). CDR3 length: 12 amino acids. V lost 10 bases to trimming and J lost 4 bases, with 13 bases between them. Looked up from germline, CDR1 is SNHLY and CDR2 is FYNNEI. CDR3 coding DNA: TGTGCCACCGTATCTGAGGGAGAGACCCAGTACTTC. It translates to CATVSEGETQYF.

The chain combines TRBV2 with TRBJ2-3, with D unclear. The germline CDR1 and CDR2 sequences are SNHLY and FYNNEI. The CDR3 extends over 11 amino acids. Deletions cut 3 bases from V and 9 bases from J, with 7 bases between. The CDR3 region has the DNA TGTGCCAGCAGTGACTATTTGACGCAGTATTTT. This encodes CASSDYLTQYF.

The V gene is TRBV2, the J gene TRBJ1-2, with D maybe TRBD1 (5 bases). Between the trimmed V and J ends, which lost 8 bases and 4 bases, there was a span of 11 bases. The CDR3 totals 12 residues. CDR1 and CDR2 from the germline V gene are SNHLY and FYNNEI. The CDR3, as DNA: TGTGCCAGCCGGGGGGATGGCTATGGCTACACCTTC. Translation gives CASRGDGYGYTF.

The chain has TRBV5-6 and TRBJ1-4; TRBD1 matches 10 bases. The CDR3 is made up of 17 amino acids. V was pared by 1 base and J by 8 bases, with 11 bases of the junction left unmatched. Germline-derived CDR1 and CDR2 are SGHDT and YYEEEE. Here the CDR3 reads CASSLRATDRGFEKLFF. The CDR3 nucleotides are TGTGCCAGCAGCTTGCGGGCTACGGACAGGGGGTTCGAAAAACTGTTTTTT.

The V gene is TRBV3-1 (or the pseudogene TRBV3-2), the J gene TRBJ2-5; no reliable D call. The CDR3 is 12 amino acids. The germline V gene encodes CDR1 LGHDT and CDR2 YNNKEL (reference sequence). V lost 5 bases, J lost 3 bases, and 7 bases lay in between. The CDR3 sequence: CASSYYKETQYF. In DNA, the CDR3 is TGTGCCAGCAGCTATTACAAAGAGACCCAGTACTTC.

CDR3 in DNA: TGTGCCAGCAGCCCCGAGGTGGCGAACACTGAAGCTTTCTTT. Residues: CASSPEVANTEAFF. The V call is TRBV11-2, the J call TRBJ1-1; D call uncertain. Trimming stripped 5 bases from V and 1 base from J, with 11 bases between. This CDR3 contains 14 residues. The germline CDR1 and CDR2 sequences are SGHAT and FQNNGV.

The chain has TRBV3-1 (or the pseudogene TRBV3-2) and TRBJ1-1, with D maybe TRBD1 (6 bases). Looked up from germline, CDR1 is LGHDT and CDR2 is YNNKEL (reference sequence). Trimming pared 5 bases from V and 10 bases from J, leaving 14 bases between. The CDR3 covers 12 residues. The CDR3, as DNA: TGTGCCAGCAGCGCAGGGGAGAGGGTAGCTTTCTTT. This translates into CASSAGERVAFF.

The rearrangement links TRBV5-6 to TRBJ1-5; 7 nucleotides agree with TRBD1. The CDR3 spans 16 residues. V shed 0 bases, J shed 2 bases, and the junction held 5 bases outside the gene matches. The V gene's germline CDR1 is SGHDT and CDR2 YYEEEE. Here the CDR3 reads CASSLGGGRGNQPQHF. The DNA of the CDR3 is TGTGCCAGCAGCTTGGGAGGGGGCCGGGGCAATCAGCCCCAGCATTTT. The variable domain in full, completed from reference TRBV5-6 and TRBJ1-5, reads DAGVTQSPTHLIKTRGQQVTLRCSPKSGHDTVSWYQQALGQGPQFIFQYYEEEERQRGNFPDRFSGHQFPNYSSELNVNALLLGDSALYLCASSLGGGRGNQPQHFGDGTRLSIL.

The chain links TRBV2 to TRBJ2-7; D possibly corresponds to TRBD1 (5 bases). The germline CDR1 and CDR2 sequences are SNHLY and FYNNEI. Trimming left V 1 base short and J 2 bases short, with 9 bases between. The CDR3 is made up of 14 amino acids. CDR3 coding DNA: TGTGCCAGCAGTGAAGACAGGCAGACCTACGAGCAGTACTTC. This sequence encodes CASSEDRQTYEQYF.

The chain carries TRBV19 and TRBJ1-5, with a possible D match to TRBD1 (6 bases). The CDR3 sequence is 14 residues long. Per the germline V gene, CDR1 is LNHDA and CDR2 is SQIVND (reference sequence). Between the trimmed V and J ends, which lost 1 base and 9 bases, there was a span of 13 bases. DNA for the CDR3: TGTGCCAGTAGTATAGGGGGGGGCCAGGGGCCCCAGCATTTT. Amino acid sequence: CASSIGGGQGPQHF.